The 14 T cell receptor beta chains in this list originate from one sample, sequenced in a study of T cells in Graves' hyperthyroidism and ophthalmopathy. Amplification yielded TCR beta CDR3 regions, with RNA transcripts as the source. An initial round of RT-PCR targeting the TCR CDR3 relied on the HTBI primer set. TCRdb independently ran MiXCR on the multiplex PCR reads; one entry per CDR3 protein. Of hundreds of thousands of distinct CDR3 sequences listed, roughly 17% are singletons. The specimen sequenced was blood. The receptors were sampled from a woman under 30 with Graves' hyperthyroidism.

The V and J genes are TRBV7-2 and TRBJ2-7, with no clear D. Germline V CDR1 and CDR2: SGHTA, FQGNSA. V lost 8 bases and J 0 bases, leaving 14 bases between the germline ends. This CDR3 region has 14 residues. The CDR3 nucleotides are TGTGCCAGCGGTCGGCGAGCTGACTCCTACGAGCAGTACTTC. Translation: CASGRRADSYEQYF. Based on the CDR3 plus reference TRBV7-2 and TRBJ2-7, the full variable domain is GAGVSQSPSNKVTEKGKDVELRCDPISGHTALYWYRQSLGQGLEFLIYFQGNSAPDKSGLPSDRFSAERTGGSVSTLTIQRTQQEDSAVYLCASGRRADSYEQYFGPGTRLTVT.

This clonotype was seen at least ten times. The chain uses TRBV28 and TRBJ2-1, with D perhaps TRBD1 (6 bases). Looked up from germline, CDR1 is MDHEN and CDR2 is SYDVKM. V was trimmed by 7 bases and J by 0 bases, leaving 13 bases between them. The CDR3 is made up of 15 amino acids. Written as DNA, the CDR3 is TGTGCCAGCACCCTCCCAGGGGACTCCTACAATGAGCAGTTCTTC. It translates to CASTLPGDSYNEQFF.

A few counts support this clonotype. The rearrangement uses TRBV3-1 and TRBJ1-2; TRBD1 is a possible D gene (6 bases). Germline-derived CDR1 and CDR2 are LGHDT and YNNKEL (reference sequence). The CDR3 totals 14 residues. V lost 4 bases to trimming and J lost 4 bases, with 13 bases between them. The CDR3 region has the DNA TGTGCCAGCAGCCGCGCAGGGGAGACCTATGGCTACACCTTC. It translates to CASSRAGETYGYTF.

Remarks on this clonotype: This may come from a read error, since a much larger clone is one base off. The chain recombines TRBV12-3 or TRBV12-4 with TRBJ2-7; TRBD2 aligns across 12 bases. The CDR3 runs to 15 residues. The ends lost 4 bases at V and 2 bases at J; junction bases unmatched: 3. CDR3 DNA: TGTGCCAGCAGTTACCCTAGCGGGAGGGCCTACGAGCAGTACTTC. It specifies CASSYPSGRAYEQYF.

V gene TRBV7-2 combines with J gene TRBJ1-3; D gene unclear. Trimming cost V 5 bases and J 2 bases, with 10 bases left between them. The CDR3 loop spans 14 amino acids. The germline CDR1 and CDR2 sequences are SGHTA and FQGNSA. This CDR3 reads CASSRGPAGNTIYF. Written as DNA, the CDR3 is TGTGCCAGCAGCCGCGGACCGGCTGGAAACACCATATATTTT.

There are many counts of this clonotype. The chain has TRBV2 and TRBJ2-7, with 7 bases that match TRBD1. Trimming removed 4 bases from V and 3 bases from J; junction bases left unmatched: 3. Per germline, CDR1 SNHLY and CDR2 FYNNEI. The CDR3 length is 13 residues. This CDR3 reads CASSGDRFYEQYF. The CDR3 nucleotides are TGTGCCAGCAGTGGGGACAGATTCTACGAGCAGTACTTC.

With regard to this clonotype: One junction end disagrees with the germline gene, perhaps due to a read error. The rearrangement uses TRBV2 and TRBJ1-1; the D gene is possibly TRBD1 (5 bases). CDR1 and CDR2 from the germline V gene are SNHLY and FYNNEI. CDR3 size: 12 residues. In nucleotides, the CDR3 is TGTGCCGGGGGATTCATGAACACTGAAGCTCTCTTT. Its translation is CAGGFMNTEALF. The variable domain in full, completed from reference TRBV2 and TRBJ1-1, reads EPEVTQTPSHQVTQMGQEVILRCVPISNHLYFYWYRQILGQKVEFLVSFYNNEISEKSEIFDDQFSVERPDGSNFTLKIRSTKLEDSAMYFCAGGFMNTEALFGQGTRLTVV.

This clonotype has ten or more counts. This chain uses TRBV12-3 or TRBV12-4 with TRBJ2-7, with 9 bases fitting TRBD2. CDR3 length: 14 amino acids. Unmatched junction bases numbered 9, after V lost 5 bases and J lost 7 bases. CDR3 DNA sequence: TGTGCCAGCAGTCTTGTAGCGGGAGCGGGAGAGCAGTACTTC. Amino acids: CASSLVAGAGEQYF.

This clonotype was picked up a small number of times. The chain has TRBV20-1 and TRBJ2-3; TRBD2 agrees at 7 bases. Trimming took 3 bases from V and 3 from J; bases not matched to a gene: 6. The CDR3 spans 14 residues. Looked up from germline, CDR1 is DFQATT and CDR2 is SNEGSKA (reference sequence). The CDR3: CSASLAVGTDTQYF. The CDR3 coding sequence is TGCAGTGCTAGTCTAGCGGTCGGAACAGATACGCAGTATTTT.

This clonotype has only a few counts. The V and J genes are TRBV27 and TRBJ2-2, with D tentatively TRBD2 (5 bases). V lost 3 bases, J lost 1 base, and 9 bases lay in between. The CDR3 contains 15 residues. The V gene's germline CDR1 is MNHEY and CDR2 SMNVEV (reference sequence). CDR3 in amino acids: CASSLSSGNTGELFF. CDR3 nucleotides: TGTGCCAGCAGTTTGTCCAGCGGGAACACCGGGGAGCTGTTTTTT.

This clonotype appeared many times. The V call is TRBV2, the J call TRBJ1-2; maybe TRBD1 (6 bases). CDR3 length: 16 amino acids. Trimming stripped 4 bases from V and 1 base from J, with 16 bases between. Germline CDR1 is SNHLY and CDR2 is FYNNEI. The DNA for the CDR3 is TGTGCCAGCAGTGGGACAGATCGGGCCGATAACTATGGCTACACCTTC. Protein sequence: CASSGTDRADNYGYTF.

J is TRBJ2-7 and V is TRBV13, with D unclear. Trimming took off 6 bases at V and 3 bases at J, with 9 bases between the two ends. Germline V CDR1 and CDR2: PRHDT, FYEKMQ (reference sequence). This CDR3 spans 12 amino acids. The CDR3 loop reads CASSSSFYEQYF. Here the CDR3 DNA reads TGTGCCAGCAGTTCCTCGTTCTACGAGCAGTACTTC.

This clonotype showed up many times. The chain joins TRBV14 to TRBJ2-1; 10 nucleotides agree with TRBD2. The germline CDR1 and CDR2 sequences are SGHDN and FVKESK. J lost 6 bases, V lost 0 bases, and 5 bases had no gene match. This CDR3 has 16 residues. The CDR3 spells CASSQDWGLASNEQFF. CDR3 DNA: TGTGCCAGCAGCCAAGATTGGGGACTAGCGAGCAATGAGCAGTTCTTC.

This clonotype was observed many times. The CDR3 region has the DNA TGTGCCAGCAGCCCAACTATCCGGTACAATGAGCAGTTCTTC. Residues: CASSPTIRYNEQFF. This chain joins TRBV7-9 and TRBJ2-1; D not certain. The germline V and J ends were trimmed by 5 bases and 4 bases, with 12 bases remaining between them. Germline-derived CDR1 and CDR2 are SEHNR and FQNEAQ (reference sequence). The CDR3 totals 14 residues.